This T cell receptor (beta chain) was found in a study of T cells in Graves' hyperthyroidism and ophthalmopathy (dated by TCRdb to between 2019 and 2020). Context from the whole study: Peripheral blood was collected at initial diagnosis, before any treatment. The approximately 100 discovery patients were randomly split 7:3 into training and test sets. Whether ophthalmopathy could be predicted prospectively was tested in an independent validation cohort made up of under 20 hyperthyroidism patients plus 17 patients who later progressed to ophthalmopathy. After blood sampling, hyperthyroidism patients were treated with methimazole at a starting dose of 30 mg daily, and ophthalmopathy patients were treated with high-dose intravenous methylprednisolone. Thyroid tissue and blood T-cell repertoires from several Graves' hyperthyroidism patients were also compared in the study. A discovery cohort of about a hundred patients, approximately 45 with Graves' ophthalmopathy and about 58 with stable Graves' hyperthyroidism, was used to find distinguishing TCR V-J signatures. According to the paper, TCR Vbeta CDR3 sequencing was carried out on 135 peripheral blood samples, which came from 40 to 45 ophthalmopathy, approximately 78 hyperthyroidism and roughly 17 progressor patients. The full study reports these points: Blood samples also contained most of the expanded thyroid clonotypes (frequency above 0.001), which suggests that blood repertoires may reflect thyroid immune responses. In validation, the model predicted progression to ophthalmopathy a median of 6.5 months before onset, with approximately 68% sensitivity and roughly 77% specificity. A 13 V-J signature model separated ophthalmopathy from stable hyperthyroidism, with roughly 88% sensitivity and 81.08% specificity in cross-validation and 80%/75% in testing. No statistical method was used to set the sample size in advance, and investigators knew the group allocation.

This clonotype was seen at least ten times. No cognate antigen has been identified for it. Base-call qualities are not available, and no considerably larger clone is one nucleotide away. Hyperthyroidism patients were aged 18 to 65 years and newly diagnosed, with disease duration of less than 2 months. The study excluded patients with uncontrolled infections, other autoimmune diseases, pregnancy or lactation. Diagnoses relied on clinical symptoms, serum thyroxine and TRAb, thyroid ultrasound and orbital computed tomography. Blood from progressor patients was drawn when they were first diagnosed with hyperthyroidism, before any ophthalmopathy symptoms appeared. PBMCs were isolated from approximately 10 ml of fresh peripheral blood by Ficoll-Paque density gradient centrifugation. Progressor patients were first diagnosed with Graves' hyperthyroidism and then developed ophthalmopathy during follow-up. Total RNA was extracted using Trizol reagent, and RNA quality was assessed on an Agilent 2100 Bioanalyzer.

Amplification of TCR beta CDR3 regions was carried out from RNA transcripts. The first round of RT-PCR for the TCR CDR3 was performed with the HTBI primer set and the Qiagen OneStep RT-PCR kit. A second multiplex PCR round built the libraries, followed by size selection and purification. Paired-end sequencing of the libraries was performed with 100 bp reads on an Illumina HiSeq2000. On the study's bioinformatics: SOAPnuke was used to process the raw data, removing reads that contained adapters or uncalled bases, had a mean Phred below 15, or lacked an exact match to the constant primer or identifier. COPE v1.2.5 was used to merge the high-quality paired reads, and each unique nucleotide sequence was defined as a clonotype. MiTCR v1.1 was used to align clonotypes to the IMGT TRBV, TRBD and TRBJ reference segments. Analysis was restricted to V-J combinations with a frequency above 0.0001, which covered roughly 99% of repertoires. The TCS score was defined as F50 (clonal expansion) divided by E x V (chaos), with BLOSUM62-based TCRdist calculated between CDR3 peptides within each V-J. Welch's t-statistics and random forest reduced some 510 V-J features to fewer than 15, which were used in a naive Bayes classifier (R e1071). TCRdb reanalyzed the raw reads on its own, using fastp at Q25 for trimming and MiXCR for clone calling, and kept in-frame beta chains. Each entry merges the rows of one CDR3 protein and shows their most common DNA and genes. The V and J calls come from TCRdb's annotation, not from the publication. In this sample the table shows more than 300,000 distinct CDR3 sequences, about a sixth of which occur a single time. The ten most abundant clones make up approximately 35% of the sample.

The CDR3, cysteine through phenylalanine, is 14 amino acids long. Only the CDR3 region is kept as DNA, spanning 42 bases read in frame from base 1. Per the germline V gene, SNHLY is the CDR1 and FYNNEI is the CDR2. Trimming takes 3 bases off V and 4 bases off J; junction bases not matched to a gene: 3. The V gene is TRBV2 and the J gene is TRBJ2-7, with 10 central nucleotides matching TRBD2. The clonotype originates from a woman aged 25-40 years with Graves' hyperthyroidism that later progressed to Graves' ophthalmopathy. The sequencing input was blood. The DNA is as follows: TGTGCCAGCAGTGATGCTAGCGGGAGATACGAGCAGTACTTC. Translated, this is CASSDASGRYEQYF.